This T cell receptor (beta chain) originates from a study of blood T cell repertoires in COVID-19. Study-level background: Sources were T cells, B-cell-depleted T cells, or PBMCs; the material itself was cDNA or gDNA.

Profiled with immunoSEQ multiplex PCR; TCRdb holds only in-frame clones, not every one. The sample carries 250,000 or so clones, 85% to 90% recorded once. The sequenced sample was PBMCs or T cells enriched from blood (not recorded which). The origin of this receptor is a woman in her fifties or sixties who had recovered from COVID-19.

CDR3 sequence: CASSPMTGVDTQYF. As DNA, the CDR3 is TGTGCCAGCAGCCCCATGACAGGGGTGGATACGCAGTATTTT. V gene TRBV9 combines with J gene TRBJ2-3; 8 bases are shared with TRBD1. V trimming: 4 bases; J trimming: 6 bases; junction bases outside the gene matches: 7. Per the germline V gene, CDR1 is SGDLS and CDR2 is YYNGEE. The CDR3 covers 14 residues.